These T cell receptor beta chains were read from a single sample in a study of T cell responses to AZD1222 COVID-19 vaccine. TCRdb keeps only in-frame clones here, not all; method: immunoSEQ multiplex PCR. Of roughly 120,000 clones listed, 75% to 90% are singletons. The sequenced sample was peripheral blood, obtained on day 0 of AZD1222 vaccination. Receptors were obtained from an adult in good health. CDR3s include the opening cysteine and the closing phenylalanine or tryptophan. Fields, in order: CDR3 protein, CDR3 DNA, CDR3 length, V gene, J gene, D gene, clone size. D genes are given only for firm matches. Size is omitted from some rows. Given values are once, few, many or a class for expanded clones.

CASRLVGRGASYTF	TGTGCCAGTCGATTGGTGGGTCGAGGGGCCAGCTACACCTTC	14	TRBV19	TRBJ1-2	NA	NA
CAWTGEKSYEQYF	TGTGCCTGGACAGGGGAAAAATCCTACGAGCAGTACTTC	13	TRBV30	TRBJ2-7	NA	NA
CASSGRLRYQETQYF	TGTGCCAGCAGCGGGCGATTAAGGTACCAAGAGACCCAGTACTTC	15	TRBV3-1/TRBV3-2	TRBJ2-5	NA	few
CASSYSLRDGRPYEQFF	TGTGCCAGCAGTTACTCCTTAAGGGACGGTAGACCCTATGAGCAGTTCTTC	17	TRBV6-2/TRBV6-3	TRBJ2-1	NA	NA
CASSDQASGNTIYF	TGTGCCAGCAGTGACCAGGCCTCTGGAAACACCATATATTTT	14	TRBV2	TRBJ1-3	NA	NA
CASSSDRRSEQYF	TGTGCCAGCAGTTCTGACAGGAGGTCCGAGCAGTACTTC	13	TRBV6-6	TRBJ2-7	NA	NA
CASSNRDRGEAFF	TGTGCCAGCAGCAACCGGGACAGGGGTGAAGCTTTCTTT	13	TRBV3-1/TRBV3-2	TRBJ1-1	TRBD1	NA
CASSRGLAGGLAKNIQYF	TGCGCCAGCAGCCGCGGACTAGCGGGGGGTCTAGCCAAAAACATTCAGTACTTC	18	TRBV4-1	TRBJ2-4	TRBD2	NA
CASSYSPLGQGTAFF	TGTGCCAGCAGTTACTCCCCGCTCGGACAGGGAACTGCTTTCTTT	15	TRBV6-5	TRBJ1-1	TRBD1	once
CASSLAVSQDSNQPQHF	TGTGCCAGCAGCTTAGCGGTCTCGCAGGATAGCAATCAGCCCCAGCATTTT	17	TRBV7-8	TRBJ1-5	NA	NA
CASSLTEQANEKLFF	TGTGCCAGCAGTTTAACCGAACAGGCTAATGAAAAACTGTTTTTT	15	TRBV28	TRBJ1-4	NA	NA
CAWSRTGNTIYF	TGTGCCTGGAGCCGAACTGGAAACACCATATATTTT	12	TRBV30	TRBJ1-3	NA	NA
CASTLGTASSNYGYTF	TGTGCCAGCACCCTTGGGACAGCCTCAAGTAACTATGGCTACACCTTC	16	TRBV7-9	TRBJ1-2	TRBD1	NA
CASSTGRGEAFF	TGTGCCAGCAGTACAGGCAGAGGCGAAGCTTTCTTT	12	TRBV6-5	TRBJ1-1	NA	NA
CASSFLSGRGMTDTQYF	TGTGCCAGCAGTTTTCTATCGGGGCGGGGGATGACAGATACGCAGTATTTT	17	TRBV28	TRBJ2-3	TRBD2	NA
CASSLVGSNTEAFF	TGTGCCAGCAGTTTAGTGGGTTCAAACACTGAAGCTTTCTTT	14	TRBV27	TRBJ1-1	NA	NA
CASSQAQENTEAFF	TGCGCCAGCAGCCAAGCACAAGAGAACACTGAAGCTTTCTTT	14	TRBV4-3	TRBJ1-1	NA	NA
CASSVGSASIPYGYTF	TGTGCCAGCAGCGTAGGGAGCGCCTCTATCCCCTATGGCTACACCTTC	16	TRBV9	TRBJ1-2	NA	NA
CASSYGEYSNQPQHF	TGTGCCAGCAGTTACGGGGAGTATAGCAATCAGCCCCAGCATTTT	15	TRBV6-6	TRBJ1-5	NA	NA
CASSPQDAGGQSSQYF	TGTGCCAGCAGCCCCCAGGACGCCGGAGGGCAATCGTCCCAGTACTTC	16	TRBV3-1/TRBV3-2	TRBJ2-5	NA	NA
CASSLGQGGSNYGYTF	TGTGCCAGCAGCTTGGGACAGGGGGGATCTAACTATGGCTACACCTTC	16	TRBV5-4	TRBJ1-2	TRBD1	NA
CASSAYRVSTDTQYF	TGTGCCAGTAGTGCCTACAGGGTAAGCACAGATACGCAGTATTTT	15	TRBV19	TRBJ2-3	NA	NA
CASSLGEGIRYF	TGCGCCAGCAGCTTGGGCGAGGGAATACGGTACTTC	12	TRBV5-1	TRBJ2-5	NA	NA
CASSEAPPGTRTYEQYF	TGTGCCAGCAGTGAAGCGCCCCCCGGGACTAGAACCTACGAGCAGTACTTC	17	TRBV6-1	TRBJ2-7	TRBD2	once
CASTRSYSGSYEQYF	TGTGCCTCGACAAGGAGTTATAGCGGCTCCTACGAGCAGTACTTC	15	TRBV30	TRBJ2-7	NA	NA
CASSVGDSTYEQYF	TGTGCCAGCAGCGTAGGGGACAGTACCTACGAGCAGTACTTC	14	TRBV9	TRBJ2-7	TRBD1	NA
CAISETAYGYTF	TGTGCCATCAGTGAGACAGCCTATGGCTACACCTTC	12	TRBV10-3	TRBJ1-2	NA	NA
CASSPSLENTEAFF	TGTGCCAGCTCGCCCTCTTTGGAGAACACTGAAGCTTTCTTT	14	TRBV18	TRBJ1-1	NA	NA
CASSAYTNTGELFF	TGTGCCAGCAGCGCATATACAAACACCGGGGAGCTGTTTTTT	14	TRBV9	TRBJ2-2	NA	NA
CSASLPEQYF	TGCAGTGCTAGTTTACCCGAGCAGTACTTC	10	TRBV20-1	TRBJ2-7	NA	once
CASGTGLVPSNQPQHF	TGTGCCAGTGGGACAGGGTTGGTTCCTAGCAATCAGCCCCAGCATTTT	16	TRBV27	TRBJ1-5	TRBD1	NA
CASSRGQGYTEAFF	TGTGCCAGCAGTCGCGGACAGGGATACACTGAAGCTTTCTTT	14	TRBV27	TRBJ1-1	TRBD1	NA
CASRRGGSNQPQHF	TGTGCCAGCCGGCGGGGGGGTAGCAATCAGCCCCAGCATTTT	14	TRBV10-3	TRBJ1-5	NA	NA
CASSYSLTTGNEQFF	TGTGCCAGCAGTTACTCCCTCACGACAGGGAACGAGCAGTTCTTC	15	TRBV6-2/TRBV6-3	TRBJ2-1	TRBD1	NA
CASSTGQGVAYEQYF	TGTGCCAGCAGTACCGGACAGGGGGTGGCCTACGAGCAGTACTTC	15	TRBV27	TRBJ2-7	TRBD1	few
CAWSVGREFEQYF	TGTGCCTGGAGTGTAGGCAGGGAGTTCGAGCAGTACTTC	13	TRBV30	TRBJ2-7	NA	NA
CAWRVTGAGSPLHF	TGTGCCTGGAGAGTAACGGGGGCCGGATCACCCCTCCACTTT	14	TRBV30	TRBJ1-6	NA	NA
CASSVGLLPPTDTQYF	TGTGCCAGCAGTGTAGGGCTTTTACCCCCCACAGATACGCAGTATTTT	16	TRBV2	TRBJ2-3	NA	NA
CASSMGPMFF	TGTGCCAGTAGTATGGGCCCCATGTTTTTT	10	TRBV19	TRBJ2-2	NA	once
CASSFTSGSTDTQYF	TGTGCCAGCAGCTTCACTAGCGGGAGCACAGATACGCAGTATTTT	15	TRBV7-2	TRBJ2-3	TRBD2	once
CASSPSSGNHEQYF	TGTGCCAGCTCACCCTCCTCAGGGAACCACGAGCAGTACTTC	14	TRBV18	TRBJ2-7	NA	NA
CASSQAASSYNSPLHF	TGTGCCAGCAGCCAGGCGGCCAGCTCCTATAATTCACCCCTCCACTTT	16	TRBV3-1/TRBV3-2	TRBJ1-6	NA	NA
CASSLVLAGEDTQYF	TGTGCCAGCAGCTTAGTTCTAGCGGGAGAGGACACGCAGTATTTT	15	TRBV7-9	TRBJ2-3	TRBD2	few
CASSLTLAGTYEQYF	TGCGCCAGCAGCTTGACATTAGCGGGAACCTACGAGCAGTACTTC	15	TRBV5-1	TRBJ2-7	TRBD2	many
CASSVVGQGYHNEQFF	TGTGCCAGCAGCGTAGTTGGACAGGGGTACCATAATGAGCAGTTCTTC	16	TRBV9	TRBJ2-1	TRBD1	NA
CASSLDRVGETQYF	TGTGCCAGCAGCTTAGACAGGGTGGGAGAGACCCAGTACTTC	14	TRBV11-2	TRBJ2-5	NA	NA
CASSPGTSNTGELFF	TGTGCCAGCAGCCCCGGGACTAGCAACACCGGGGAGCTGTTTTTT	15	TRBV5-4	TRBJ2-2	TRBD2	NA
CASSKDHSGNTIYF	TGTGCCAGCAGCAAGGACCACTCTGGAAACACCATATATTTT	14	TRBV7-2	TRBJ1-3	NA	few
CASSPSYGELFF	TGTGCCAGCAGCCCGTCCTACGGGGAGCTGTTTTTT	12	TRBV3-1/TRBV3-2	TRBJ2-2	NA	NA
CAISAPSGGVYEQFF	TGTGCCATCAGCGCCCCAAGCGGGGGCGTCTATGAGCAGTTCTTC	15	TRBV10-3	TRBJ2-1	TRBD2	NA
CASSPPGPIGYTF	TGCGCCAGCAGCCCCCCCGGGCCAATTGGCTACACCTTC	13	TRBV4-1	TRBJ1-2	NA	NA
CASSWVGARDAEAFF	TGCGCCAGCAGCTGGGTGGGGGCGCGGGATGCTGAAGCTTTCTTT	15	TRBV5-1	TRBJ1-1	NA	NA
CASSLLGGSYNEQFF	TGTGCCAGCAGCTTACTCGGGGGCTCCTACAATGAGCAGTTCTTC	15	TRBV7-2	TRBJ2-1	NA	NA
CASSITGSLDNSPLHF	TGTGCCAGCAGCATCACCGGGTCCTTGGATAATTCACCCCTCCACTTT	16	TRBV6-6	TRBJ1-6	NA	NA
CASSSGTASGNTIYF	TGTGCCAGCAGTTCGGGGACCGCGAGCGGAAACACCATATATTTT	15	TRBV27	TRBJ1-3	NA	NA